The 20 T cell receptor beta chains reported below all come from one sample, sequenced in a study of cytomegalovirus exposure and HLA in healthy donors. The PCR had 60 Vbeta and 13 Jbeta primers. The assay was immunoSEQ multiplex PCR, and TCRdb's table has in-frame clones only and misses some. Among around 140,000 clones listed, approximately 80% were seen once. Sequenced material: PBMCs. Receptors originate from a woman aged 60-70 years in good health and CMV-seropositive.

The chain is built from TRBV5-1 and TRBJ1-1; D is perhaps TRBD1 (5 bases). Trimming shortened V by 5 bases and J by 1 base, and 12 bases separated the two germline ends. The CDR3 is 14 residues long. Germline V CDR1 and CDR2: SGHRS, YFSETQ. The CDR3 DNA is TGCGCCAGCAGATGGGAGGGACGGAACACTGAAGCTTTCTTT. Amino acid sequence: CASRWEGRNTEAFF.

The V call is TRBV7-2, the J call TRBJ2-7; TRBD1 aligns across 7 bases. CDR1 and CDR2 from the germline V gene are SGHTA and FQGNSA. This CDR3 contains 14 residues. Losses at the gene ends were 2 bases for V and 3 bases for J; bases not matched to a gene: 4. CDR3 protein: CASSLSHRGYEQYF. For the CDR3, the DNA is TGTGCCAGCAGCTTAAGCCACAGGGGCTACGAGCAGTACTTC.

V and J are TRBV6-1 and TRBJ2-5; tentatively, D is TRBD1 (5 bases). The CDR3 has 18 residues. The germline CDR1 and CDR2 sequences are MNHNS and SASEGT. Trimming cost V 4 bases and J 0 bases, with 21 bases left between them. This chain's CDR3 is CASSGRVYRTKNQETQYF. CDR3 nucleotides: TGTGCCAGCAGTGGTAGGGTTTACAGGACGAAGAACCAAGAGACCCAGTACTTC.

The chain employs TRBV28 and TRBJ2-7; TRBD2 aligns across 8 bases. Trimming at V came to 6 bases and at J to 5 bases, leaving 6 bases not matched to a gene. CDR1 MDHEN and CDR2 SYDVKM come from the germline V gene. There are 13 residues in the CDR3. CDR3 coding DNA: TGTGCCAGCAGCGTAGCGGGGCGCGACGAGCAGTACTTC. It encodes CASSVAGRDEQYF.

This clone has just a few counts. The rearrangement joins TRBV7-2 to TRBJ2-2; possibly TRBD2 for D (5 bases). Trimming left V 5 bases short and J 5 bases short, with 18 bases between. Germline CDR1 reads SGHTA; CDR2 reads FQGNSA. The CDR3 sequence is 16 residues long. The CDR3 sequence: CASSPSRAERTGELFF. CDR3 nucleotide sequence: TGTGCCAGCAGCCCCTCGCGAGCGGAGCGAACCGGGGAGCTGTTTTTT.

The genes are TRBV28 and TRBJ2-1; 8 bases agree with TRBD1. Germline values: CDR1 MDHEN, CDR2 SYDVKM. V dropped 8 bases and J dropped 0; count of bases not matched to a gene: 3. The CDR3 runs to 14 residues. CDR3 loop: CASFQGASYNEQFF. CDR3 coding DNA: TGTGCCAGCTTCCAGGGGGCCTCCTACAATGAGCAGTTCTTC.

This chain connects TRBV7-2 to TRBJ2-1, with 10 positions matching TRBD2. The germline V gene has CDR1 SGHTA and CDR2 FQGNSA. V shed 1 base and J 10 bases; nucleotides not matched to a gene: 4. The CDR3 has 14 amino acids. DNA of the CDR3: TGTGCCAGCAGCTTAGTCCTAGCGGGAGCCGAGCAGTTCTTC. This encodes CASSLVLAGAEQFF.

This clone has only one observation. The chain has TRBV29-1 and TRBJ2-6; 10 bases are shared with TRBD2. Unmatched junction bases numbered 4, after V lost 4 bases and J lost 1 base. CDR1 SQVTM and CDR2 ANQGSEA come from the germline V gene. The CDR3 is made up of 16 amino acids. The CDR3 loop is CSVGPSGSSGANVLTF. In DNA, the CDR3 is TGCAGCGTTGGCCCTAGCGGGAGTTCTGGGGCCAACGTCCTGACTTTC.

This clone has just one count. The rearrangement joins TRBV30 to TRBJ2-7; D perhaps matches TRBD2 (5 bases). In germline, CDR1 is GTSNPN, CDR2 SVGIG (reference sequence). CDR3 size: 14 residues. Trimming cost V 1 base and J 6 bases, with 16 bases left between them. CDR3 amino acids: CAWSGGIPYIEQYF. The CDR3 DNA follows: TGTGCCTGGAGTGGAGGGATACCCTACATCGAGCAGTACTTC. Full variable domain (remainder filled in from reference TRBV30 and TRBJ2-7): SQTIHQWPATLVQPVGSPLSLECTVEGTSNPNLYWYRQAAGRGLQLLFYSVGIGQISSEVPQNLSASRPQDRQFILSSKKLLLSDSGFYLCAWSGGIPYIEQYFGPGTRLTVT.

This clone appeared once. CDR3 amino acids: CASSLYGDTEAFF. CDR3 nucleotides: TGTGCCAGCAGCCTCTACGGGGACACTGAAGCTTTCTTT. This chain links TRBV7-9 with TRBJ1-1; no clear D. V was cut by 5 bases and J by 3 bases, with 10 bases left in between. The CDR3 sequence is 13 residues long. CDR1 is SEHNR and CDR2 is FQNEAQ in the germline V gene (reference sequence).

Note on this clone: Possible read error: a much larger clone is one base away. Other DNA sequences of this sample code for an identical CDR3. The chain joins TRBV11-2 to TRBJ1-1, with D tentatively TRBD1 (5 bases). Germline CDR1 reads SGHAT; CDR2 reads FQNNGV. Trimming removed 3 bases from V and 4 bases from J, with 6 bases in between. The CDR3 is 12 amino acids. CDR3 in DNA: TGTGCCAGCAGCTTCGGGGGCACTGAAGCTTTCTTT. Translating it yields CASSFGGTEAFF.

The chain couples TRBV2 to TRBJ2-3; TRBD1 matches 8 bases. The ends lost 3 bases at V and 6 bases at J; junction bases unmatched: 5. Germline V gene sequence: CDR1 SNHLY, CDR2 FYNNEI. The CDR3 loop spans 14 amino acids. This chain's CDR3 is CASSDWQGADTQYF. The CDR3 region has the DNA TGTGCCAGCAGTGACTGGCAGGGGGCCGATACGCAGTATTTT.

The V gene is TRBV19, the J gene TRBJ2-6; possibly TRBD1 for D (5 bases). The CDR3 has 15 amino acids. Looked up from germline, CDR1 is LNHDA and CDR2 is SQIVND (reference sequence). Trimming left V 3 bases short and J 2 bases short, with 8 bases between. The CDR3 sequence is CASSISGTGANVLTF. In DNA, the CDR3 is TGTGCCAGTAGTATCTCAGGGACTGGGGCCAACGTCCTGACTTTC.

The chain recombines TRBV14 with TRBJ1-1; possible D gene TRBD1, 5 bases. Trimming cost V 5 bases and J 0 bases, with 13 bases left between them. There are 15 residues in the CDR3. Germline CDR1 SGHDN, CDR2 FVKESK. For the CDR3, the DNA is TGTGCCAGCAGCTGGGGGGGAACCATGAACACTGAAGCTTTCTTT. It is translated as CASSWGGTMNTEAFF.

V is TRBV10-3 and J is TRBJ2-3; the D gene is possibly TRBD2 (6 bases). CDR1 is ENHRY and CDR2 is SYGVKD in the germline V gene. V was cut by 11 bases and J by 5 bases, with 23 bases left in between. This CDR3 spans 15 amino acids. The chain's CDR3 is CALRAGQGAGDTQYF. DNA for the CDR3: TGTGCCCTCCGCGCGGGGCAAGGAGCCGGAGATACGCAGTATTTT.

The CDR3 DNA follows: TGTGCCAGTAAGCTTAGATCCGGGGATAATGAAAAACTGTTTTTT. Translating gives CASKLRSGDNEKLFF. The chain uses TRBV11-2 and TRBJ1-4; D is uncertain. The CDR3 spans 15 residues. V gave up 9 bases and J gave up 4 bases, with 18 bases separating them. Per germline, CDR1 SGHAT and CDR2 FQNNGV.

The rearrangement links TRBV9 to TRBJ2-2; D might be TRBD2 (5 bases). Trimming removed 2 bases from V and 5 bases from J, with 19 bases in between. Germline V gene sequence: CDR1 SGDLS, CDR2 YYNGEE. This CDR3 is 17 amino acids long. CDR3 coding DNA: TGTGCCAGCAGCGTGCCCCGCCAGGCCCCGGGGACCGGGGAGCTGTTTTTT. This encodes CASSVPRQAPGTGELFF.

The gene calls are TRBV7-9 and TRBJ2-2, with a possible D match to TRBD1 (6 bases). This CDR3 is 14 amino acids long. Between the trimmed V and J ends, which lost 5 bases and 6 bases, there was a span of 13 bases. Germline V gene lookup returns CDR1 SEHNR and CDR2 FQNEAQ (reference sequence). The CDR3 loop reads CASSPRTASGELFF. As DNA, the CDR3 is TGTGCCAGCAGCCCCCGGACAGCGTCCGGGGAGCTGTTTTTT.

The chain carries TRBV5-1 and TRBJ2-4; weak D call: TRBD1 (7 bases). Germline V gene sequence: CDR1 SGHRS, CDR2 YFSETQ. The CDR3 contains 19 residues. V was pared by 0 bases and J by 1 base, with 20 bases between. This CDR3 reads CASSLGVRGENRAKNIQYF. The CDR3 DNA is TGCGCCAGCAGCTTGGGGGTCAGGGGGGAGAATCGGGCCAAAAACATTCAGTACTTC.

The chain recombines TRBV5-1 with TRBJ1-2; 9 nucleotides agree with TRBD1. Germline V lookup: CDR1 SGHRS, CDR2 YFSETQ. The CDR3 loop spans 15 amino acids. J was trimmed by 6 bases and V by 4 bases; bases with no gene match: 10. CDR3 sequence: CASSGAQGASDGYTF. CDR3 coding DNA: TGCGCCAGCAGCGGGGCACAGGGGGCCTCTGATGGCTACACCTTC.